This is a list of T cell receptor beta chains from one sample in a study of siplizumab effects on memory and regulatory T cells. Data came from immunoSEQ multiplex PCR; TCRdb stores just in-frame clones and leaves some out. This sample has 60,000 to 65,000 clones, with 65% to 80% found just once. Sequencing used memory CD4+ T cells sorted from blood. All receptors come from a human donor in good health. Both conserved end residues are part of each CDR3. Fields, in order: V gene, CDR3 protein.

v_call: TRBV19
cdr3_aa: CASSTTGGARDYGYTF

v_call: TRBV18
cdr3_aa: CASSGRANYEQYF

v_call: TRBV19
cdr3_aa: CASSEDLTGTDTQYF

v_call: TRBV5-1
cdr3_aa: CASQGQSDSPLHF

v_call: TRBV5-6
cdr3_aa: CASSFLGSEQYF

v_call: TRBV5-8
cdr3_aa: CASSLEAGLTDTQYF

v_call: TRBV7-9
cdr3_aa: CASSIRTGRVTEAFF

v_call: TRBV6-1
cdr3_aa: CASSERIAMNTEAFF

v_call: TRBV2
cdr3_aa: CASIEREYYGYTF

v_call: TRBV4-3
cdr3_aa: CASSQDFGQGADEQYF

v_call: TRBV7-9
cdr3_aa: CASSLGLSNEQFF

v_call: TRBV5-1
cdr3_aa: CASSPGVTNTGELFF

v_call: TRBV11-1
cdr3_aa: CASSSDGDPYNEQFF

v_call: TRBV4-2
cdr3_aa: CASSLYTGAGTDTQYF

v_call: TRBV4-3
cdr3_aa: CASSQQGSGANVLTF

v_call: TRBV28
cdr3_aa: CASRSGTGHSPLHF

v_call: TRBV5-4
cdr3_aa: CASSRERGAYEQYF

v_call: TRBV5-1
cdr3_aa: CASSLKGAETQYF

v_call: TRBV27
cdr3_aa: CASSSPSSSSTDTQYF

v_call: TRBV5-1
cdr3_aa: CASSLRSGGADTQYF

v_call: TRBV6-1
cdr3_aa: CASGTGQGYTF

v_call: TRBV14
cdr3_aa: CASSGTSGGNTDTQYF

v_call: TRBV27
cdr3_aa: CASRGGQGRGNTEAFF

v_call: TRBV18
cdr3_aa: CASSFRQERSNQPQHF

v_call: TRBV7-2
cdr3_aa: CASSFGPAANYTF

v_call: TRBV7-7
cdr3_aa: CASSPTAESGELFF

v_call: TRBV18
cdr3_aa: CASSPRGQLNTEAFF

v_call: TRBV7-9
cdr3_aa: CASSLAGANEKLFF

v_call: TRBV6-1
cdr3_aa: CASSGGWAYNQPQHF

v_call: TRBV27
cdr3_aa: CASRPDRGLVIYNEQYF

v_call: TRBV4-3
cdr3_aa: CASSPTDGMNTEAFF